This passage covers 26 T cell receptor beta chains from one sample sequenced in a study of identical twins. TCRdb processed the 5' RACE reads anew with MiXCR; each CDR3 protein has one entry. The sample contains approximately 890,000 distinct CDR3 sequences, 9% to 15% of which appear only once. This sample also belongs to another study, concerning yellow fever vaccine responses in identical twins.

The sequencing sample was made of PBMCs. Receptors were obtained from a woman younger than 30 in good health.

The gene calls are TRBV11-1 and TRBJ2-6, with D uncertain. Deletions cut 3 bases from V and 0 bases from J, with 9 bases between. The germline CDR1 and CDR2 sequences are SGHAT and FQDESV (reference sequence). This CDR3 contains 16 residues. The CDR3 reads CASSFEVASGANVLTF. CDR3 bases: TGTGCCAGCAGCTTTGAGGTGGCCTCTGGGGCCAACGTCCTGACTTTC.

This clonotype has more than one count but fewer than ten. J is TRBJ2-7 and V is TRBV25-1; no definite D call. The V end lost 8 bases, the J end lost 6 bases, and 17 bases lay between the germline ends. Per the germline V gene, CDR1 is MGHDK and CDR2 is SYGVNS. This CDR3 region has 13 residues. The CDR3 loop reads CASVGPDAFEQYF. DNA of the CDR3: TGTGCCAGCGTTGGGCCAGACGCCTTCGAGCAGTACTTC.

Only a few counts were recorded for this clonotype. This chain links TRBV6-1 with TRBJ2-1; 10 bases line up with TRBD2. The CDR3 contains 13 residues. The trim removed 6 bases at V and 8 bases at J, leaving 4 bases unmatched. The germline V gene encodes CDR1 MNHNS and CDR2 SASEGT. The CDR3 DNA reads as TGTGCCAGCAGGCCTAGCGGGAGCTATGAGCAGTTCTTC. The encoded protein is CASRPSGSYEQFF.

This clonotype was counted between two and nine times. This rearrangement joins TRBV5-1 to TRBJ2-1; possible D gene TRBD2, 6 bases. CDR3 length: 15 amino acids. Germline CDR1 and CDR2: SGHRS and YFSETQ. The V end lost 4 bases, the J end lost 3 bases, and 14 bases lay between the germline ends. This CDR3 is CASSPGTLIYNEQFF. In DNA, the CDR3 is TGCGCCAGCAGCCCCGGGACTCTCATCTACAATGAGCAGTTCTTC.

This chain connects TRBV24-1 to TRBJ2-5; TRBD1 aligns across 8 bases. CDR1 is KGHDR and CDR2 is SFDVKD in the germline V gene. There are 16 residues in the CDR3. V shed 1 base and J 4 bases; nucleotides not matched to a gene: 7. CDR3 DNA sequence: TGTGCCACCAGTGATTTACGGCAGGGGACAGGAGAGACCCAGTACTTC. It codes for CATSDLRQGTGETQYF.

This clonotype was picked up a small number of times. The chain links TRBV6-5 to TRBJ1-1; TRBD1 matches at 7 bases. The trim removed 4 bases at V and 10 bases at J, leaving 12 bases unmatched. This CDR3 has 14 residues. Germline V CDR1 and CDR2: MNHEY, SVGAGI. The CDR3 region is CASSFGDRLKGAFF. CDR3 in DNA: TGTGCCAGCAGTTTCGGGGACAGACTTAAGGGAGCTTTCTTT.

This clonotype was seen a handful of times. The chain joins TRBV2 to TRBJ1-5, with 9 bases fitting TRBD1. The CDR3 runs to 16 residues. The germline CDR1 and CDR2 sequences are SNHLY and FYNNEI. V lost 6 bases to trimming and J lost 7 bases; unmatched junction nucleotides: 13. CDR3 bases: TGTGCCAGCAGAGAACAGGGGGCTGTTGTCCTGCAGCCCCAGCATTTT. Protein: CASREQGAVVLQPQHF.

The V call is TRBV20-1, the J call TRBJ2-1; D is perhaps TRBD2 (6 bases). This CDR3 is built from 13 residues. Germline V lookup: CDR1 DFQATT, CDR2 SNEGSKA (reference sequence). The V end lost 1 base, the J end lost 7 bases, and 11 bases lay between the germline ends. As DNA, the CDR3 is TGCAGTGCTAGAGCGTGGGACTCAAATGAGCAGTTCTTC. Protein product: CSARAWDSNEQFF.

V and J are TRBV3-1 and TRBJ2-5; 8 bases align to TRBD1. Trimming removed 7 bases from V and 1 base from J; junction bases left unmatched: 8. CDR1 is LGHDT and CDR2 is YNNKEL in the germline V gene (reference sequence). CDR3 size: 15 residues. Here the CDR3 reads CASTTRDRSQETQYF. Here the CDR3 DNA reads TGTGCCAGCACCACAAGGGACAGGAGCCAAGAGACCCAGTACTTC.

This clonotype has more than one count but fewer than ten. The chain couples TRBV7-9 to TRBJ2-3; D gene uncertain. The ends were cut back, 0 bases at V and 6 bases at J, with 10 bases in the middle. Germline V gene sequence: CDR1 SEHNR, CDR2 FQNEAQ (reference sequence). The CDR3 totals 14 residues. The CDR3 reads CASSLARQEDTQYF. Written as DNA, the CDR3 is TGTGCCAGCAGCTTAGCGCGGCAGGAGGATACGCAGTATTTT.

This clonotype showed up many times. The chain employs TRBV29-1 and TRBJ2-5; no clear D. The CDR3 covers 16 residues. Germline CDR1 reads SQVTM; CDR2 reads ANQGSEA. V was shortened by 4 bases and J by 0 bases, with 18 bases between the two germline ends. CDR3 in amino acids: CSVGFLSSAHQETQYF. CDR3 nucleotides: TGCAGCGTTGGTTTTTTATCGAGCGCCCACCAAGAGACCCAGTACTTC.

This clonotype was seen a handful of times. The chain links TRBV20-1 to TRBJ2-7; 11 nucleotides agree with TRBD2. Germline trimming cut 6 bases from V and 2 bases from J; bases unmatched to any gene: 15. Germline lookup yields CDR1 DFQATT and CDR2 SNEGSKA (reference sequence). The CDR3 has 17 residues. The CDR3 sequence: CSAYSTSGGPYPYEQYV. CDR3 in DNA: TGCAGTGCATATTCTACTAGCGGGGGCCCATACCCCTACGAGCAGTACGTC.

Here the CDR3 reads CASSQDGLAATMGETQYF. The CDR3 DNA reads as TGTGCCAGCAGCCAAGATGGTTTAGCGGCCACAATGGGAGAGACCCAGTACTTC. The genes are TRBV3-1 and TRBJ2-5; possibly TRBD2 for D (6 bases). Germline V lookup: CDR1 LGHDT, CDR2 YNNKEL (reference sequence). This CDR3 spans 18 amino acids. V was pared by 0 bases and J by 4 bases, with 21 bases between.

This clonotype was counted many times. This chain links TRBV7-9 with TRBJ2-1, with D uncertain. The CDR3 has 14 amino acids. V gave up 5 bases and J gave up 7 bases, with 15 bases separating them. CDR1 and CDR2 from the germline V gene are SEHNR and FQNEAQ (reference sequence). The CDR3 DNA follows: TGTGCCAGCAGCCAGGCGGTTACTCGGAATGAGCAGTTCTTC. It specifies CASSQAVTRNEQFF.

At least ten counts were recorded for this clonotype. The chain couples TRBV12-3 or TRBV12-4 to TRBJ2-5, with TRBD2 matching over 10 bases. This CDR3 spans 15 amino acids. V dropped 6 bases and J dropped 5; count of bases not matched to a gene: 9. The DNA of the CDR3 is TGTGCCAGCAGCAGTCAGCGGGAGGGCCGGGAGACCCAGTACTTC. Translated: CASSSQREGRETQYF.

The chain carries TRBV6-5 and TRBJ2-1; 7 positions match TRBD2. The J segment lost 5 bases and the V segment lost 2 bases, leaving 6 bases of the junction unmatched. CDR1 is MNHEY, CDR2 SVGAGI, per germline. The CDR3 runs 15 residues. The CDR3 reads CASSYRLAVNNEQFF. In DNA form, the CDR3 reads TGTGCCAGCAGTTACCGACTAGCCGTCAACAATGAGCAGTTCTTC.

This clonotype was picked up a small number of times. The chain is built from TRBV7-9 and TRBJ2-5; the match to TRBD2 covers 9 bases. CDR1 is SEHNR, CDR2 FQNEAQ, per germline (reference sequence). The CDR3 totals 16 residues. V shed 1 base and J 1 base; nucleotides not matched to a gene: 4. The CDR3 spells CASSLGLAEIQETQYF. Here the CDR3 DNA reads TGTGCCAGCAGCTTAGGACTAGCGGAGATCCAAGAGACCCAGTACTTC.

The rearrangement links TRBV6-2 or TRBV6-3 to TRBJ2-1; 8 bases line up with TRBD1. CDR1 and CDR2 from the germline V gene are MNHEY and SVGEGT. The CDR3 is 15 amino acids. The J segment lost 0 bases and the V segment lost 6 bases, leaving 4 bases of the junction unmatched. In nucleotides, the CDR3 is TGTGCCAGCAGACCCGACAGGGGCTCCTACAATGAGCAGTTCTTC. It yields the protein CASRPDRGSYNEQFF.

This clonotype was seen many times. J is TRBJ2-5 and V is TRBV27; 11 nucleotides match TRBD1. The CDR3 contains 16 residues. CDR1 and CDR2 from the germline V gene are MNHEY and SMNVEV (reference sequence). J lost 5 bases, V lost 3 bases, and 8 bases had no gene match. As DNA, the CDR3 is TGTGCCAGCAGTTTCACCGGACAGGGGGCACGGGAGACCCAGTACTTC. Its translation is CASSFTGQGARETQYF.

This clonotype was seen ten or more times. The CDR3 DNA reads as TGCAGTGGGGGACAGGGGAACACTGAAGCTTTCTTT. Translated: CSGGQGNTEAFF. The chain combines TRBV20-1 with TRBJ1-1; 9 nucleotides match TRBD1. Germline V gene sequence: CDR1 DFQATT, CDR2 SNEGSKA (reference sequence). With V trimmed by 7 bases and J by 1 base, 1 base remained unmatched. This CDR3 contains 12 residues.

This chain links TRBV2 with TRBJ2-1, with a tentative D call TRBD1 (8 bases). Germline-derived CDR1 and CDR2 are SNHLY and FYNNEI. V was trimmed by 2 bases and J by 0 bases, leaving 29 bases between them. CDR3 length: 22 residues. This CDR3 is CASSEWGQASQNKRDSYNEQFF. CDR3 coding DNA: TGTGCCAGCAGTGAATGGGGACAGGCGTCCCAAAACAAGCGGGACTCCTACAATGAGCAGTTCTTC.

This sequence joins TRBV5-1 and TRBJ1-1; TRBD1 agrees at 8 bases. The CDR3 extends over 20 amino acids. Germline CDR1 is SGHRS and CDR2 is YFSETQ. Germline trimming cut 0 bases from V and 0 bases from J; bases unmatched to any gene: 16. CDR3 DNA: TGCGCCAGCAGCTTGGACGGATTCGTGGACAGGGTCGGACTGAACACTGAAGCTTTCTTT. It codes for CASSLDGFVDRVGLNTEAFF.

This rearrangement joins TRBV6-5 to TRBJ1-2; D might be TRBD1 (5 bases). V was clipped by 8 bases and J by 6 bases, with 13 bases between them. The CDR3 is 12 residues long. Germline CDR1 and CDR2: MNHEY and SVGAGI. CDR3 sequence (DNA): TGTGCCAGCTTCAGGGTGGTGAATGGCTACACCTTC. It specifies CASFRVVNGYTF.

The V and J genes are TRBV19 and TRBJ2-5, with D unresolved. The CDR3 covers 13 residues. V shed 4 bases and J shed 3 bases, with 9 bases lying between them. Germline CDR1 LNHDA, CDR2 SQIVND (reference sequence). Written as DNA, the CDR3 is TGTGCCAGTAGTAATCAGGCCAAAGAGACCCAGTACTTC. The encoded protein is CASSNQAKETQYF.

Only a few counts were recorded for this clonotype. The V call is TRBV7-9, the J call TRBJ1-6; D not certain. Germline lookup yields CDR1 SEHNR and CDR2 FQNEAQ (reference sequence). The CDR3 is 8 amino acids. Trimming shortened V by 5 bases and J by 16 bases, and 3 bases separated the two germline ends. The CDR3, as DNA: TGTGCCAGCAGCCCACTCCACTTT. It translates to CASSPLHF.

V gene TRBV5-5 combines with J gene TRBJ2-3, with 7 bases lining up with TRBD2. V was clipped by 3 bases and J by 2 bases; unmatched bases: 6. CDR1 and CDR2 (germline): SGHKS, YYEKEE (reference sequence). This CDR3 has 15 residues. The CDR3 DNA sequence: TGTGCCAGCAGCTGGGGAGGGACTTTCACAGATACGCAGTATTTT. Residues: CASSWGGTFTDTQYF.